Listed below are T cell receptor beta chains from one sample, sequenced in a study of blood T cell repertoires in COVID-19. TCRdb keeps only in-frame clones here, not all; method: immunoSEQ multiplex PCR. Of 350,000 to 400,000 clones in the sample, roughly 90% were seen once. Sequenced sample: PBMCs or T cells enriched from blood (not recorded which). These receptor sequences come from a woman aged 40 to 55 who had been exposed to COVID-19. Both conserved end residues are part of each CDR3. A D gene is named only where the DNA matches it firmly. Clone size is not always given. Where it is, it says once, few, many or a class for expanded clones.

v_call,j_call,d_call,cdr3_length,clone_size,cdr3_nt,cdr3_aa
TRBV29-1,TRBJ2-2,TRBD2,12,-,TGCAGCGTTGATAGCGGGGGCGGGGAGCTGTTTTTT,CSVDSGGGELFF
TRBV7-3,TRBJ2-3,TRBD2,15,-,TGTGCCAGCAGGATGACTAGCGGGGAGACAGATACGCAGTATTTT,CASRMTSGETDTQYF
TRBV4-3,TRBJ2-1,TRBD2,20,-,TGCGCCAGCAGCCAAGATAGACTAGCGGGAGGCCCCTCTAGAGACAATGAGCAGTTCTTC,CASSQDRLAGGPSRDNEQFF
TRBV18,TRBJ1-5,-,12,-,TGTGCCAGCCGAGACGGGGGGCAGCCCCAGCATTTT,CASRDGGQPQHF
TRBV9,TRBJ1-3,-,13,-,TGTGCCAGCAGCGGGGCAGGTGGAAACACCATATATTTT,CASSGAGGNTIYF
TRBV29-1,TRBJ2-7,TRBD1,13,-,TGCAGCGTTTTGACAGGGGGCCACTACGAGCAGTACTTC,CSVLTGGHYEQYF
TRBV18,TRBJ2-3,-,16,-,TGTGCCAGCTCAGCCAGCCCTAAGGGGGGCACAGATACGCAGTATTTT,CASSASPKGGTDTQYF
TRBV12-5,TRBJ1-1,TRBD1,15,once,TGTGCTAGTGGTACAGGGGACCACAGCTACACTGAAGCTTTCTTT,CASGTGDHSYTEAFF
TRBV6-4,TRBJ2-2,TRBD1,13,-,TGTGCCAACACGGGACAGCACACCGGGGAGCTGTTTTTT,CANTGQHTGELFF
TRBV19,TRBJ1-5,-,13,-,TGTGCCAGTAGAAACTCGCTGGTCCCGCCCCAGCATTTT,CASRNSLVPPQHF
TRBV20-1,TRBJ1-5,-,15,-,TGCAGTGCTAGTATCACAGTCGATAGCAATCAGCCCCAGCATTTT,CSASITVDSNQPQHF
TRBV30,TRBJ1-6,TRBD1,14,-,TGTGCCTGGACTCCGACAGGGTTCAATTCACCCCTCCACTTT,CAWTPTGFNSPLHF
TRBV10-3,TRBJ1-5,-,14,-,TGTGCCATCAGTGAAGGGGTCGGGAATCAGCCCCAGCATTTT,CAISEGVGNQPQHF
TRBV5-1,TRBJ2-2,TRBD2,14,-,TGCGCCAGCAGCTTGGCTAGCGGGACCGGGGAGCTGTTTTTT,CASSLASGTGELFF
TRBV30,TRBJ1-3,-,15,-,TGTGCCTGGAGGGCAGGCGAACTCTCTGGAAACACCATATATTTT,CAWRAGELSGNTIYF
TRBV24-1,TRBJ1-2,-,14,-,TGTGCCTCCGTCTGGAGGGAGCGGGGCTATGGCTACACCTTC,CASVWRERGYGYTF
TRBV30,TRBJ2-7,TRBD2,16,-,TGTGCCTGGATAAGAGGGACGGGACTAGTTTCCTACGAGCAGTACTTC,CAWIRGTGLVSYEQYF